These T cell receptor beta chains were read from a single sample in a study of shared clonotypes between healthy human individuals. Produced via immunoSEQ multiplex PCR; TCRdb's table is partial and in-frame only. Altogether over 1.4 million clones are present, more than 95% being singletons, with the ten largest covering 1.2%. Sequenced material: naive CD4+ T cells sorted from blood. The receptor source for this set is a man under 40 in good health. Both conserved end residues are trimmed from each CDR3. Fields, in order: clone size, J gene, V gene, CDR3 protein. Size is omitted from some rows. Given values are once, few, many or a class for expanded clones.

size: NA
J: TRBJ2-5
V: TRBV5-4
CDR3: ASSLSAGASETQY

size: NA
J: TRBJ2-7
V: TRBV7-9
CDR3: ASSFEGTGSFEQY

size: NA
J: TRBJ2-7
V: TRBV13
CDR3: ASSSYRDKFYEQY

size: NA
J: TRBJ1-3
V: TRBV5-5
CDR3: ASRSQGSSGNTIY

size: NA
J: TRBJ2-7
V: TRBV11-2
CDR3: ASSRLAGPYEQY

size: NA
J: TRBJ1-4
V: TRBV30
CDR3: ALESTGGVNEKLF

size: NA
J: TRBJ1-2
V: TRBV18
CDR3: ASSPLTGYT

size: NA
J: TRBJ2-1
V: TRBV15
CDR3: ATSRPPRRAGSSYNEQF

size: NA
J: TRBJ2-3
V: TRBV2
CDR3: ASTLDRGDTQY

size: NA
J: TRBJ1-2
V: TRBV23-1
CDR3: ASSQSRDCSYGYT

size: NA
J: TRBJ2-1
V: TRBV5-4
CDR3: ASSSRDNEQF

size: NA
J: TRBJ1-5
V: TRBV28
CDR3: ASSLSQQPQH

size: NA
J: TRBJ2-3
V: TRBV30
CDR3: AWSPLAGGFTDTQY

size: NA
J: TRBJ2-2
V: TRBV7-2
CDR3: ASSYPPGELF

size: NA
J: TRBJ2-7
V: TRBV10-3
CDR3: AITTGREGDEQY

size: NA
J: TRBJ2-7
V: TRBV28
CDR3: ASSLPQTAVEQY

size: NA
J: TRBJ2-3
V: TRBV7-3
CDR3: ASSSQGTTDTQY

size: NA
J: TRBJ2-5
V: TRBV5-4
CDR3: ASSDPTGGRETQY

size: NA
J: TRBJ1-1
V: TRBV28
CDR3: ASSFRGTYTEAF

size: NA
J: TRBJ2-1
V: TRBV5-1
CDR3: ASSLGPFNEQF

size: once
J: TRBJ1-1
V: TRBV9
CDR3: ASSVARNTEAF

size: NA
J: TRBJ2-7
V: TRBV20-1
CDR3: SAAGGGEQY

size: NA
J: TRBJ2-3
V: TRBV5-4
CDR3: ASSPRHLRTTDTQY

size: once
J: TRBJ1-5
V: TRBV27
CDR3: ASSLSSDSSAEH

size: NA
J: TRBJ1-2
V: TRBV6-1
CDR3: ASSESLISEGYT

size: NA
J: TRBJ2-3
V: TRBV25-1
CDR3: ASSRTDTQY

size: NA
J: TRBJ1-3
V: TRBV7-2
CDR3: ASSLARRSHTIY

size: NA
J: TRBJ2-1
V: TRBV29-1
CDR3: SVDGGTSGGRDNEQF

size: NA
J: TRBJ2-1
V: TRBV14
CDR3: ASSEVGLLRNEQF

size: NA
J: TRBJ1-2
V: TRBV7-9
CDR3: ASSGQGHGYT

size: NA
J: TRBJ2-2
V: TRBV2
CDR3: ASSGGLAGVTGELF

size: NA
J: TRBJ2-5
V: TRBV19
CDR3: ASSNRGFVETQY

size: NA
J: TRBJ2-7
V: TRBV28
CDR3: ASTKGTSPYEQY

size: NA
J: TRBJ2-1
V: TRBV28
CDR3: ASSTGFSSYNEQF

size: NA
J: TRBJ2-3
V: TRBV6-1
CDR3: ASSFRDTQY

size: NA
J: TRBJ2-1
V: TRBV29-1
CDR3: SVLGTPDRHEQF

size: NA
J: TRBJ1-5
V: TRBV5-4
CDR3: ASSSGPLREPQH

size: NA
J: TRBJ1-5
V: TRBV23-1
CDR3: ASPQGDQPQH

size: NA
J: TRBJ2-7
V: TRBV11-2
CDR3: ASSLEVRTGTGGTYEQY

size: NA
J: TRBJ2-5
V: TRBV5-3
CDR3: ARSGTSGDIETQY

size: NA
J: TRBJ2-5
V: TRBV7-8
CDR3: ASNLAGVRETQY

size: NA
J: TRBJ2-7
V: TRBV15
CDR3: ATSDTTGLGAEQY

size: NA
J: TRBJ1-1
V: TRBV6-5
CDR3: ASSYFPGGNTEAF

size: NA
J: TRBJ1-2
V: TRBV5-4
CDR3: ASSKGQGVSGYT

size: NA
J: TRBJ2-7
V: TRBV28
CDR3: ASSPPSARYEQY

size: NA
J: TRBJ1-2
V: TRBV5-1
CDR3: ASSLEVGNYGYT

size: NA
J: TRBJ2-7
V: TRBV5-6
CDR3: ASSPKTPGQGYGKY

size: NA
J: TRBJ2-5
V: TRBV9
CDR3: ASSVDGRSGRKQETQY

size: NA
J: TRBJ1-2
V: TRBV29-1
CDR3: SVGGTGKDYGYT